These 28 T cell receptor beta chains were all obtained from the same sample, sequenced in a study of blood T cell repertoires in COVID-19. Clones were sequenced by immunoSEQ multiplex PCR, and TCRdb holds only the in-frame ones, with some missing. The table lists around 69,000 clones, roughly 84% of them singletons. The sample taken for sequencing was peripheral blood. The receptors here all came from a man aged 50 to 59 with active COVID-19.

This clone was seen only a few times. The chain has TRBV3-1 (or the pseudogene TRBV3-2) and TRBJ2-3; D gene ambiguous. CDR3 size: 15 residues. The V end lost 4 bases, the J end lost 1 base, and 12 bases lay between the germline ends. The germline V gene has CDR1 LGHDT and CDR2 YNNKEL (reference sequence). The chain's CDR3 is CASSPHGAGTDTQYF. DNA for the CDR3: TGTGCCAGCAGCCCGCACGGAGCAGGCACAGATACGCAGTATTTT.

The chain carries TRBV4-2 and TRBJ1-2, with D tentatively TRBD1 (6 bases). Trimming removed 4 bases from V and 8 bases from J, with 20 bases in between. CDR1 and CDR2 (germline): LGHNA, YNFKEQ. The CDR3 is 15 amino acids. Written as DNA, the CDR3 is TGTGCCAGCAGCCTAAACCCGGGACATGAAGGAGGCTACACCTTC. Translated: CASSLNPGHEGGYTF.

CDR3 loop: CASRETGEAFF. CDR3 in DNA: TGCGCCAGCAGGGAGACAGGCGAAGCTTTCTTT. J is TRBJ1-1 and V is TRBV5-1, with D maybe TRBD1 (6 bases). CDR1 SGHRS and CDR2 YFSETQ come from the germline V gene. The CDR3 spans 11 residues. The V gene lost 5 bases and the J gene lost 8 bases, with 10 bases spanning the gap.

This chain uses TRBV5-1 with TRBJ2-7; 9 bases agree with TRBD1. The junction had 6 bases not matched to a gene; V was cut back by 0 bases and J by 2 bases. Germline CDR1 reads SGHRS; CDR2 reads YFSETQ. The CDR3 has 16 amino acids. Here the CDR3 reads CASSLAVGQGTYEQYF. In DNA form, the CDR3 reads TGCGCCAGCAGCTTGGCCGTGGGACAGGGAACCTACGAGCAGTACTTC.

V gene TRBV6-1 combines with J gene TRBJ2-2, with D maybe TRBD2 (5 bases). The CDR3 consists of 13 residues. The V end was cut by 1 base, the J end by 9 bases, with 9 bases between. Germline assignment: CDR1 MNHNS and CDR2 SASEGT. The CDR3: CASSEVRAWELFF. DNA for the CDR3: TGTGCCAGCAGTGAAGTGCGGGCCTGGGAGCTGTTTTTT.

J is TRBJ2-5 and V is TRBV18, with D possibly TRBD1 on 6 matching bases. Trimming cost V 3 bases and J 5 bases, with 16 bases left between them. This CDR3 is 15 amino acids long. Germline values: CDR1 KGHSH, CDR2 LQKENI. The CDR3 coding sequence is TGTGCCAGCTCACCCTATTCCGGGACACGGGAGACCCAGTACTTC. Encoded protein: CASSPYSGTRETQYF.

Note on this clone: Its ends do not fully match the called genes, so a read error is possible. The CDR3 DNA is TGTGCCAGCAGTTTATCAAGGCAGGCGAGTCTTTTT. The encoded protein is CASSLSRQASLF. V is TRBV12-3 or TRBV12-4 and J is TRBJ1-4, with D uncertain. CDR3 size: 12 residues.

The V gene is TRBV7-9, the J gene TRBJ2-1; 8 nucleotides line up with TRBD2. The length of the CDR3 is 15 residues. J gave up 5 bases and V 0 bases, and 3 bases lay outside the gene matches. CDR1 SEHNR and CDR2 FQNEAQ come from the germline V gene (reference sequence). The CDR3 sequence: CASSLAAGANNEQFF. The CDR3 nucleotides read TGTGCCAGCAGCTTAGCAGCGGGGGCCAACAATGAGCAGTTCTTC.

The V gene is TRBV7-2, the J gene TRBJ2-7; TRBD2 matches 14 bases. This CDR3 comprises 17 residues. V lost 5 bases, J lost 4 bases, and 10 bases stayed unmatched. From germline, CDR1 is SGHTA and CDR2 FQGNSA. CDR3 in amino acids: CASSPGGLAGVRYEQYF. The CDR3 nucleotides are TGTGCCAGCAGCCCCGGGGGACTAGCGGGGGTGCGGTACGAGCAGTACTTC.

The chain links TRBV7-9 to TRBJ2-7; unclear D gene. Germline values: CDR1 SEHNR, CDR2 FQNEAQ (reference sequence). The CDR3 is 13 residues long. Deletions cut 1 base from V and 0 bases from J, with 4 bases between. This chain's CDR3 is CASSLDSSYEQYF. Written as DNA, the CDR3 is TGTGCCAGCAGCTTAGACAGCTCCTACGAGCAGTACTTC.

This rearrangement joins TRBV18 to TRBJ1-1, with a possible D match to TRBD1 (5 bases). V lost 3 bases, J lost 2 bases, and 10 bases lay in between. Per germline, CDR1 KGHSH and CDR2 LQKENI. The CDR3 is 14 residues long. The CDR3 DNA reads TGTGCCAGCTCACCCACAGGTGTAAACACTGAAGCTTTCTTT. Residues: CASSPTGVNTEAFF.

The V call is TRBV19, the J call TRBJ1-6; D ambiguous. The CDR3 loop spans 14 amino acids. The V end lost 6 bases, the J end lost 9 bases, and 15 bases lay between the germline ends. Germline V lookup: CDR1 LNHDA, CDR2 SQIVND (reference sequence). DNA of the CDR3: TGTGCCAGTAGCACCGTCGATGTCGGTTCACCCCTCCACTTT. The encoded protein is CASSTVDVGSPLHF.

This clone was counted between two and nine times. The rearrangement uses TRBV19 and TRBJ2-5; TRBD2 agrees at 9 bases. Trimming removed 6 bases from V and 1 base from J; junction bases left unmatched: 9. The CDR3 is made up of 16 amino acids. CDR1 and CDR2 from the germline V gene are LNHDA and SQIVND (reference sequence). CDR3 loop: CASRPAGRGGQETQYF. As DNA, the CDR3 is TGTGCCAGTAGGCCGGCGGGGCGGGGGGGCCAAGAGACCCAGTACTTC.

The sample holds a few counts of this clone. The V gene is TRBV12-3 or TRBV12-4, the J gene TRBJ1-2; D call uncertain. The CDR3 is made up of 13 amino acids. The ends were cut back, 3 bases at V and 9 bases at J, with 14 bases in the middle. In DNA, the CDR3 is TGTGCCAGCAGTTTTCTGTCAGGCGATCGCTACACCTTC. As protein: CASSFLSGDRYTF.

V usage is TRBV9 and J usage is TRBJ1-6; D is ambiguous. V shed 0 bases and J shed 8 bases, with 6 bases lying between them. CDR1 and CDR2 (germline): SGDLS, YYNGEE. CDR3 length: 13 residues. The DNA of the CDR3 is TGTGCCAGCAGCGTAGTAGGAGATTCACCCCTCCACTTT. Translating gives CASSVVGDSPLHF.

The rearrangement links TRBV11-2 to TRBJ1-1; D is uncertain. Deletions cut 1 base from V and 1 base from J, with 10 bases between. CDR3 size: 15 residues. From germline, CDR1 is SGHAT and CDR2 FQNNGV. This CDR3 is CASSLAGAPNTEAFF. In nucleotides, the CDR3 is TGTGCCAGCAGCTTAGCAGGCGCCCCGAACACTGAAGCTTTCTTT.

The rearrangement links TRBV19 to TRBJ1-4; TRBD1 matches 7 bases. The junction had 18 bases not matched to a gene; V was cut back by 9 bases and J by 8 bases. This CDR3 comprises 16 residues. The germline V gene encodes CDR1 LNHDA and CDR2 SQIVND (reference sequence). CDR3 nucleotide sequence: TGTGCCAGCGTCAGTCATAAAACAGGGGCTCGAGAAAAACTGTTTTTT. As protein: CASVSHKTGAREKLFF.

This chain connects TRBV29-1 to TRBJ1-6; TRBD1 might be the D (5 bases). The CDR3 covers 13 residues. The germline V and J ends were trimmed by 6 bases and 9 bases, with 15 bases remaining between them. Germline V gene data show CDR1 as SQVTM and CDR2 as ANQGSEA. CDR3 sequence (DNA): TGCAGCGTCTCGGGAGGGAGGGGTTCACCCCTCCACTTT. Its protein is CSVSGGRGSPLHF.

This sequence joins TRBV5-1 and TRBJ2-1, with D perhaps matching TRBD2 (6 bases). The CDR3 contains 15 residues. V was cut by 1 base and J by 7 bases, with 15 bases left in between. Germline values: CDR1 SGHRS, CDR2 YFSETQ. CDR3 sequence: CASSLSPGTGNEQFF. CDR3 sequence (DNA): TGCGCCAGCAGCTTGTCACCCGGGACTGGGAATGAGCAGTTCTTC.

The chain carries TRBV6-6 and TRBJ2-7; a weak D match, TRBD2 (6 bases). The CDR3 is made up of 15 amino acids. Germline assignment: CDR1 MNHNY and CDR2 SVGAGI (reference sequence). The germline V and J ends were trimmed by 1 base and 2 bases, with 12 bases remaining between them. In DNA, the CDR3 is TGTGCCAGCAGTTACTTGGGACTGGGTCCCTACGAGCAGTACTTC. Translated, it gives CASSYLGLGPYEQYF.

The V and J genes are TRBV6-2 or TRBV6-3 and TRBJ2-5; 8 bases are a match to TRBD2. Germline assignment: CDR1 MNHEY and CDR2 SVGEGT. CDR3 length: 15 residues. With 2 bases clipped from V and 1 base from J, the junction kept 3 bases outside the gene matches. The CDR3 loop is CASSYLSGVQETQYF. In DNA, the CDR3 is TGTGCCAGCAGTTACCTTAGCGGGGTCCAAGAGACCCAGTACTTC.

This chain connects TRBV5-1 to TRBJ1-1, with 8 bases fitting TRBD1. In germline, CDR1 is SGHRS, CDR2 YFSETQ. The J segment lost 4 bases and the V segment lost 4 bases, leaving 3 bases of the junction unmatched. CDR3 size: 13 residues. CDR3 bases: TGCGCCAGCAGCATTACAGGGGGCACTGAAGCTTTCTTT. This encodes CASSITGGTEAFF.

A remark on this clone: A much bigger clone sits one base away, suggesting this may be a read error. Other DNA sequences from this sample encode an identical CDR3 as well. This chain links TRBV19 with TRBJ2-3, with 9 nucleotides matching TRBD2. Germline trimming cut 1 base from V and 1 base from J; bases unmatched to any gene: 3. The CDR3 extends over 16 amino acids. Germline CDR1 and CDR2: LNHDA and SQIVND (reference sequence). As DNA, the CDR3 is TGTGCCAGTAGTATAGGTTTAGCGGGGGGCACAGATACGCAGTATTTT. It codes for CASSIGLAGGTDTQYF.

The CDR3 loop is CASSVNTYNEQFF. The DNA for the CDR3 is TGTGCCAGCAGTGTTAATACCTACAATGAGCAGTTCTTC. V usage is TRBV2 and J usage is TRBJ2-1; D gene unclear. Looked up from germline, CDR1 is SNHLY and CDR2 is FYNNEI. The CDR3 spans 13 residues. V lost 4 bases and J lost 2, with 6 bases in between.

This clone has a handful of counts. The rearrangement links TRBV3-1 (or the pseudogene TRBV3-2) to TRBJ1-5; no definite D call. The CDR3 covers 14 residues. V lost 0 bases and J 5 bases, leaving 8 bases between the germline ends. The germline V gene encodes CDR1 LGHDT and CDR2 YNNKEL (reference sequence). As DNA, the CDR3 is TGTGCCAGCAGCCAAGACATGCGGTATCAGCCCCAGCATTTT. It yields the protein CASSQDMRYQPQHF.

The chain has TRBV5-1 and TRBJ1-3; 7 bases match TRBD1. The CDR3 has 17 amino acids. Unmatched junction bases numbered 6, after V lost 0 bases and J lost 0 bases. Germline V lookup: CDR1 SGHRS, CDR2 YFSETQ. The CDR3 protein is CASSLAPGTVSGNTIYF. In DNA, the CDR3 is TGCGCCAGCAGCTTGGCCCCAGGGACAGTCTCTGGAAACACCATATATTTT. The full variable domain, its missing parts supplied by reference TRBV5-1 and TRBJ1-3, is KAGVTQTPRYLIKTRGQQVTLSCSPISGHRSVSWYQQTPGQGLQFLFEYFSETQRNKGNFPGRFSGRQFSNSRSEMNVSTLELGDSALYLCASSLAPGTVSGNTIYFGEGSWLTVV.

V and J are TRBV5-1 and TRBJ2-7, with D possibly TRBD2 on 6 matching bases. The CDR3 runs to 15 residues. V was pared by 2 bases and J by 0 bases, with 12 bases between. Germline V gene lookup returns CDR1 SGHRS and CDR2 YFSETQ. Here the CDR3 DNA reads TGCGCCAGCAGCTTCACTAGCCCGAGCTCCTACGAGCAGTACTTC. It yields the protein CASSFTSPSSYEQYF.

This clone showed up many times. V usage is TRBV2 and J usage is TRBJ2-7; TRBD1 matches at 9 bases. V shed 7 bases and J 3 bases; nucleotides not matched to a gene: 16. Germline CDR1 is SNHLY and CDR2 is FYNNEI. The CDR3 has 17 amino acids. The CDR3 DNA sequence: TGTGCCAGCAAGAGGGACAGGGTGGCCCCCGGCAGCTACGAGCAGTACTTC. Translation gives CASKRDRVAPGSYEQYF.